This T cell receptor beta chain was captured by sequencing in a study of cytomegalovirus exposure and HLA in healthy donors. The PCR contained 60 Vbeta and 13 Jbeta primers. The protocol was immunoSEQ multiplex PCR, while the TCRdb copy is restricted to in-frame clones and leaves out a portion. Of 140,000 to 150,000 clones in the sample, about 80% were seen once. Looked up from germline, CDR1 is SGHAT and CDR2 is FQNNGV. This CDR3 has 14 amino acids. V was pared by 8 bases and J by 0 bases, with 5 bases of the junction left unmatched. Material: PBMCs. V usage is TRBV11-2 and J usage is TRBJ2-7; 9 nucleotides agree with TRBD1. This TCR derives from a woman aged 60 to 75 in good health and CMV-seropositive. CDR3 protein: CASGIQGASYEQYF. CDR3 nucleotides: TGTGCCAGCGGTATACAGGGGGCCTCCTACGAGCAGTACTTC.